These T cell receptor beta chains were read from a single sample in a study of beta chain features in type 1 diabetes. Here immunoSEQ multiplex PCR was the method, and the copy in TCRdb shows in-frame clones only, minus some. Among over 40,000 clones listed, roughly 70% were seen once. The sequenced material came from Tregs from blood. The receptors were sampled from a young woman with type 1 diabetes. The CDR3 runs from the conserved cysteine through the conserved F or W. D genes are given only for firm matches. A row's size may be missing; if present it is once, few, many or a size class.

TRBJ1-2	-	-	TRBV28	CASSHRQAYGYTF	TGTGCCAGCAGTCATAGACAGGCCTATGGCTACACCTTC
TRBJ2-1	-	TRBD2	TRBV30	CAWSQTSGSAEQFF	TGTGCCTGGAGTCAGACTAGCGGGAGCGCTGAGCAGTTCTTC
TRBJ2-7	-	TRBD1	TRBV5-1	CASSRTGTGGEQYF	TGCGCCAGCAGCAGAACCGGGACAGGAGGCGAGCAGTACTTC
TRBJ1-1	once	-	TRBV4-3	CASSQVDSSLGAFF	TGCGCCAGCAGCCAAGTGGACAGCTCTCTTGGAGCTTTCTTT
TRBJ1-1	-	TRBD1	TRBV7-2	CASSLDRGSRTEAFF	TGTGCCAGCAGCTTAGACAGGGGTAGTCGCACTGAAGCTTTCTTT
TRBJ2-7	-	-	TRBV10-2	CASSPSSYEQYF	TGCGCCAGCAGCCCGAGCTCCTACGAGCAGTACTTC
TRBJ2-7	-	TRBD2	TRBV19	CASTASGGTYEQYF	TGTGCCAGTACGGCTAGCGGGGGGACCTACGAGCAGTACTTC
TRBJ2-4	-	-	TRBV30	CAWSGLAQAKNIQYF	TGTGCCTGGAGCGGGCTAGCGCAAGCCAAAAACATTCAGTACTTC
TRBJ2-5	-	TRBD1	TRBV7-9	CASSGQVQETQYF	TGTGCCAGCAGTGGACAGGTACAAGAGACCCAGTACTTC
TRBJ2-7	-	TRBD2	TRBV7-2	CASSLWASSGTYYEQYF	TGTGCCAGCAGCTTATGGGCTTCGAGCGGGACCTACTACGAGCAGTACTTC
TRBJ1-2	-	-	TRBV7-2	CASSRWGSTEGGYTF	TGTGCCAGCAGCCGCTGGGGTAGTACCGAGGGTGGCTACACCTTC
TRBJ2-2	-	TRBD1	TRBV6-6	CASSTGQGRTGELFF	TGTGCCAGCAGCACCGGACAGGGAAGAACCGGGGAGCTGTTTTTT
TRBJ1-5	-	TRBD1	TRBV2	CASSEGRGHQPQHF	TGTGCCAGCAGTGAAGGCAGGGGGCATCAGCCCCAGCATTTT
TRBJ2-7	-	-	TRBV4-3	CASSQDRGYEQYF	TGCGCCAGCAGCCAAGACAGGGGCTACGAGCAGTACTTC
TRBJ2-5	-	TRBD2	TRBV2	CASSEFGGTETQYF	TGTGCCAGCAGTGAATTCGGGGGGACGGAGACCCAGTACTTC
TRBJ2-5	-	-	TRBV2	CASSGAPGGETQYF	TGTGCCAGCAGTGGTGCTCCCGGAGGAGAGACCCAGTACTTC
TRBJ2-7	-	-	TRBV7-2	CASSRGPGRVEQYF	TGTGCCAGCAGCCGTGGACCGGGGAGAGTGGAGCAGTACTTC
TRBJ2-5	-	-	TRBV4-3	CASSHSAGALWETQYF	TGCGCCAGCAGCCATTCGGCGGGGGCCCTCTGGGAGACCCAGTACTTC
TRBJ2-1	few	TRBD2	TRBV14	CASSQRSSGRASEQFF	TGTGCCAGCAGCCAACGTTCAAGCGGGAGGGCTAGTGAGCAGTTCTTC
TRBJ2-2	-	TRBD1	TRBV14	CASSQNPWGQLRESGELFF	TGTGCCAGCAGCCAGAACCCTTGGGGACAGCTACGGGAATCCGGGGAGCTGTTTTTT
TRBJ1-2	-	-	TRBV7-2	CASSPPSVARDGYTF	TGTGCCAGCAGCCCCCCGTCCGTGGCGCGGGATGGCTACACCTTC
TRBJ2-1	-	-	TRBV7-9	CASSWVGSSDEQFF	TGTGCCAGCAGCTGGGTCGGGAGCAGCGATGAGCAGTTCTTC
TRBJ2-2	-	TRBD1	TRBV7-2	CASSFRDSGTGEPFF	TGTGCCAGCAGCTTCCGGGACAGTGGCACCGGGGAGCCGTTTTTT
TRBJ1-1	-	-	TRBV25-1	CASSERRGAEAFF	TGTGCCAGCAGTGAACGCCGGGGTGCTGAAGCTTTCTTT
TRBJ1-2	-	-	TRBV7-2	CASSPGGVGVLYGYTF	TGTGCCAGCAGCCCTGGGGGGGTCGGAGTTTTGTATGGCTACACCTTC
TRBJ2-4	-	-	TRBV7-2	CASSFLGVPKNIQYF	TGTGCCAGCAGCTTTCTAGGGGTTCCCAAAAACATTCAGTACTTC
TRBJ1-1	-	-	TRBV5-1	CASGRTADTEAFF	TGCGCCAGCGGTCGGACAGCCGACACTGAAGCTTTCTTT
TRBJ2-3	-	TRBD2	TRBV6-5	CASSYGWEAGADTQYF	TGTGCCAGCAGTTACGGGTGGGAGGCGGGGGCAGATACGCAGTATTTT
TRBJ1-1	-	-	TRBV29-1	CSVDQGSRTEAFF	TGCAGCGTTGATCAGGGGAGTCGGACTGAAGCTTTCTTT
TRBJ2-3	few	-	TRBV11-2	CASSLDSGGDSFYDTDTQYF	TGTGCCAGCAGCTTAGACTCGGGCGGGGACTCCTTCTATGACACAGATACGCAGTATTTT
TRBJ1-1	-	-	TRBV4-3	CASSQVIGGGTEAFF	TGCGCCAGCAGCCAAGTGATCGGGGGTGGTACTGAAGCTTTCTTT
TRBJ2-7	few	-	TRBV29-1	CSVERSYEQYF	TGCAGCGTTGAACGTAGCTACGAGCAGTACTTC
TRBJ1-2	-	-	TRBV18	CASSPPGLDYGYTF	TGTGCCAGCTCACCACCGGGGCTGGACTATGGCTACACCTTC
TRBJ1-6	few	-	TRBV4-3	CASSHTGPQGSPLHF	TGCGCCAGCAGCCATACCGGGCCCCAGGGTTCACCCCTCCACTTT
TRBJ2-7	-	-	TRBV2	CASMSTGLGYEQYF	TGTGCCAGCATGAGTACAGGTCTAGGTTACGAGCAGTACTTC
TRBJ1-1	-	-	TRBV18	CASSPGEATEAFF	TGTGCCAGCTCACCAGGTGAAGCTACTGAAGCTTTCTTT
TRBJ2-1	-	-	TRBV7-3	CASSPLEGYNEQFF	TGTGCCAGCAGCCCCCTGGAGGGATACAATGAGCAGTTCTTC
TRBJ2-7	few	TRBD2	TRBV7-2	CASSRWGGAYEQYF	TGTGCCAGCAGCCGATGGGGGGGAGCCTACGAGCAGTACTTC
TRBJ1-1	-	-	TRBV6-5	CASSLTSGKAFF	TGTGCCAGCAGCTTAACGTCAGGAAAAGCTTTCTTT
TRBJ1-3	-	-	TRBV4-3	CASSLGLSSGNTIYF	TGCGCCAGCAGCCTGGGGCTAAGCTCTGGAAACACCATATATTTT
TRBJ1-5	-	-	TRBV4-1	CASSQGLRGGSNQPQHF	TGCGCCAGCAGCCAAGGTCTAAGGGGGGGCAGTAATCAGCCCCAGCATTTT
TRBJ1-1	-	TRBD1	TRBV7-8	CASSPRTGGAETEAFF	TGTGCCAGCAGCCCGCGGACAGGGGGCGCGGAGACTGAAGCTTTCTTT
TRBJ1-5	-	TRBD1	TRBV4-1	CASSQEGRGLDQPQHF	TGCGCCAGCAGCCAAGAAGGCAGGGGGCTTGATCAGCCCCAGCATTTT
TRBJ2-5	few	-	TRBV25-1	CASSELGLTQETQYF	TGTGCCAGCAGTGAATTGGGGCTTACCCAAGAGACCCAGTACTTC
TRBJ2-1	-	-	TRBV19	CASRQGPYNEQFF	TGTGCCAGTAGACAGGGCCCCTACAATGAGCAGTTCTTC
TRBJ2-5	-	-	TRBV7-7	CASSLGGTRGVTQYF	TGTGCCAGCAGCTTAGGGGGGACACGTGGAGTGACCCAGTACTTC
TRBJ1-1	-	-	TRBV18	CASSPKMAGGGTEAFF	TGTGCCAGCTCACCGAAGATGGCGGGCGGGGGCACTGAAGCTTTCTTT
TRBJ2-1	-	-	TRBV5-1	CASSLGSVRPEQFF	TGCGCCAGCAGCCTGGGGAGTGTGAGGCCTGAGCAGTTCTTC
TRBJ2-3	-	-	TRBV23-1	CASSQPQGIYTDTQYF	TGCGCCAGCAGTCAACCTCAGGGGATTTACACAGATACGCAGTATTTT
TRBJ2-1	few	-	TRBV5-4	CASRGGSYNEQFF	TGTGCCAGCAGGGGAGGATCCTACAATGAGCAGTTCTTC
TRBJ1-2	-	-	TRBV7-2	CASSSQIIPNYGYTF	TGTGCCAGCAGCTCGCAGATAATTCCTAACTATGGCTACACCTTC
TRBJ2-5	-	TRBD1	TRBV4-3	CASSQEHRGLETQYF	TGCGCCAGCAGCCAAGAACACAGGGGGCTGGAGACCCAGTACTTC